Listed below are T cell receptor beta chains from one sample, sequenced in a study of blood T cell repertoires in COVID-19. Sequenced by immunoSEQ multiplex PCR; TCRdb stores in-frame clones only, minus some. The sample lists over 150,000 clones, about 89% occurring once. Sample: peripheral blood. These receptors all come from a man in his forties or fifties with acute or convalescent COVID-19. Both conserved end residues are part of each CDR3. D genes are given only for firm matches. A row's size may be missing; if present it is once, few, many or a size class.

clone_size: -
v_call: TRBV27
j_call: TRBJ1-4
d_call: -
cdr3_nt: TGTGCCAGCAGTCGCAGAAGAAAGGACAGAAGTCATAATGAAAAACTGTTTTTT
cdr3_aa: CASSRRRKDRSHNEKLFF

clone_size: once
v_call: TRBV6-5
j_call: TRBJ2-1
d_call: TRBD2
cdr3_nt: TGTGCCAGCGTCAGGGCGGGGGGCTCCTACAATGAGCAGTTCTTC
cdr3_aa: CASVRAGGSYNEQFF

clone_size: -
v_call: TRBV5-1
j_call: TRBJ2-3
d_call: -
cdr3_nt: TGCGCCAGCAGCTTGGGGGCAAATACCTACACAGATACGCAGTATTTT
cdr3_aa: CASSLGANTYTDTQYF

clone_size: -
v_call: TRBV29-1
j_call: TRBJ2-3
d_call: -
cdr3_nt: TGCAGCGGTCGGGGGGCTTTCACAGATACGCAGTATTTT
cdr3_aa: CSGRGAFTDTQYF

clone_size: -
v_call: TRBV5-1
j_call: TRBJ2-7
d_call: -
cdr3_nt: TGCGCCAGCAGCTTGGAACCACCCGGAGGAGGCGACGAGCAGTACTTC
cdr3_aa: CASSLEPPGGGDEQYF

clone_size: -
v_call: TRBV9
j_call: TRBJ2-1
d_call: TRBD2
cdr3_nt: TGTGCCAGCAGCCGCCTAAGCGGGGGGGTCAATGAGCAGTTCTTC
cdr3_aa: CASSRLSGGVNEQFF

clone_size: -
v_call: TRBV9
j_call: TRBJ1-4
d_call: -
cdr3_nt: TGTGCCAGCAGCGTACAGGGAATAACTAATGAAAAACTGTTTTTT
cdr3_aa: CASSVQGITNEKLFF

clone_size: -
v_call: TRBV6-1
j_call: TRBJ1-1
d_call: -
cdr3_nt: TGTGCCAGCAGTGACCAGACTGGGTCCACTGAAGCTTTCTTT
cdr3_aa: CASSDQTGSTEAFF

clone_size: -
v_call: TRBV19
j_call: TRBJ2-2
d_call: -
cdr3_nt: TGTGCCAGTACCAATACAGGGATATACACCGGGGAGCTGTTTTTT
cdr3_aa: CASTNTGIYTGELFF

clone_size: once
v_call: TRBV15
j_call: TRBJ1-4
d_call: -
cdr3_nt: TGTGCCACCAGCAGAGAGTTTTTTGCAGGGCACCTGAATGAAAAACTGTTTTTT
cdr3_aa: CATSREFFAGHLNEKLFF

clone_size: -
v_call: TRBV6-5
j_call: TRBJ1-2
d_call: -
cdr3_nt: TGTGCCAGCAAGTCTGACATTAACTATGGCTACACCTTC
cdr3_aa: CASKSDINYGYTF

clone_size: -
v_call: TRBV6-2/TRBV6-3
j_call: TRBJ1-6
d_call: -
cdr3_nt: TGTGCCAGCAGTTACTCCTGGGGAGTCAATTCACCCCTCCACTTT
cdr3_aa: CASSYSWGVNSPLHF

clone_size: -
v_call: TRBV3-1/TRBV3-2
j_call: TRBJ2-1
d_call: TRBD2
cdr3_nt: TGTGCCAGCAGCCAGGATACTAGCGGGATTTACAATGAGCAGTTCTTC
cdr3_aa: CASSQDTSGIYNEQFF

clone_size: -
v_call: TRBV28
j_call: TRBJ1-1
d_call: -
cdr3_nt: TGTGCCAGCAGTTACGGGTTGAACACTGAAGCTTTCTTT
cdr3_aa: CASSYGLNTEAFF

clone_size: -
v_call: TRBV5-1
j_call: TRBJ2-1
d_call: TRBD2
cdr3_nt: TGCGCCAGCAGCGCACCGACTAGCAGCTACAATGAGCAGTTCTTC
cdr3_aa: CASSAPTSSYNEQFF

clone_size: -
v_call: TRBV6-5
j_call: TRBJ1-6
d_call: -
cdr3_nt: TGTGCCAGCAGTTATTCACCAGGCCTGAATTCACCCCTCCACTTT
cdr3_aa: CASSYSPGLNSPLHF

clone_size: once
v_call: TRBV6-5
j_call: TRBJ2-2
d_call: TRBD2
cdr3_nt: TGTGCCAGCAGTTTACTAGCGGGAGTCGGTACCGGGGAGCTGTTTTTT
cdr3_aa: CASSLLAGVGTGELFF

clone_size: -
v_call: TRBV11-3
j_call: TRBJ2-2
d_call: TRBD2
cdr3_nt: TGTGCCAGCAGCCTCCTTCGGGGGGGAGTCACCGGGGAGCTGTTTTTT
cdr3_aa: CASSLLRGGVTGELFF

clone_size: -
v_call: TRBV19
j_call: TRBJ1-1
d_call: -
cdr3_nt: TGTGCCAGTAGTATAGAACCGGGATTAGCAGCTTTCTTT
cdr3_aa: CASSIEPGLAAFF

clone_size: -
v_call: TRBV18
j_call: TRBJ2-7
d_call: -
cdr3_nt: TGTGCCAGCTCACCCGGCGATGGGCTCACCTCCGGATACGAGCAGTACTTC
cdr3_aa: CASSPGDGLTSGYEQYF

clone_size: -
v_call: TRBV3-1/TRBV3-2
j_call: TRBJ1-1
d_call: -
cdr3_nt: TGTGCCAGCAGCCAATCCCGGACAGATGAAGCTTTCTTT
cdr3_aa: CASSQSRTDEAFF

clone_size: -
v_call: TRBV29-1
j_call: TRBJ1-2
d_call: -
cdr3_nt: TGCAGCGTTGAAGTGGTGAGGGTGGAGAACTATGGCTACACCTTC
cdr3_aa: CSVEVVRVENYGYTF

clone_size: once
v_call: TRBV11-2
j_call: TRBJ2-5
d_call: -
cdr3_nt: TGTGCCAGCAGCTTGACTCTTAACCAAGAGACCCAGTACTTC
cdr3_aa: CASSLTLNQETQYF

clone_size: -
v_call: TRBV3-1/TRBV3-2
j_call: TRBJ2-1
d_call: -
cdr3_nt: TGTGCCAGCAGCCGGACGGACATCGGTTATTCTGAGCAGTTCTTC
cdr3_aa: CASSRTDIGYSEQFF

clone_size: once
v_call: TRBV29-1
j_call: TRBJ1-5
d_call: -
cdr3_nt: TGCAGCGTTGGGGGGGGGAATCAGCCCCAGCATTTT
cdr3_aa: CSVGGGNQPQHF

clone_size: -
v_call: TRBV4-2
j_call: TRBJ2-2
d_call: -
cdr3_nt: TGTGCCAGCAGCCCCCCGCGGTTCCAAACGAACACCGGGGAGCTGTTTTTT
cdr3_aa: CASSPPRFQTNTGELFF

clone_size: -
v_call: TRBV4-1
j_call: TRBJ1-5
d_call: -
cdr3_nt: TGCGCCAGCAGCCATGGAACGGGGCCCCAGCATTTT
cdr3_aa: CASSHGTGPQHF

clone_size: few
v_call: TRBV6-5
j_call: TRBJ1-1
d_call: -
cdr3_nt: TGTGCCACCAGATCCCAGGAAGACACTGAAGCTTTCTTT
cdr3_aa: CATRSQEDTEAFF

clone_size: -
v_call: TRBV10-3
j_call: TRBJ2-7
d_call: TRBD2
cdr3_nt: TGTGCCATCAGTGAGACTAGCGGGACCTACGAGCAGTACTTC
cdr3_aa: CAISETSGTYEQYF

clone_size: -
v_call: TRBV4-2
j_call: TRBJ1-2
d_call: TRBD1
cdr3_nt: TGTGCCAGCAGCCAGGGACAGGACACCTATGGCTACACCTTC
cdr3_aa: CASSQGQDTYGYTF

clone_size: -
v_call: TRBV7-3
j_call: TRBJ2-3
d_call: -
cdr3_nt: TGTGCCAGCAGCTTAACGGCTACCCCAGGTCCAGATACGCAGTATTTT
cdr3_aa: CASSLTATPGPDTQYF